One and the same sample provided the 24 T cell receptor beta chains below, sequenced in a study of response to subunit inactivated influenza vaccine. In TCRdb, the RT-PCR reads were re-called with MiXCR into one record per CDR3 protein. The sample yields roughly 790,000 distinct CDR3 sequences, over 20% seen once. Source: PBMCs from blood, taken around 5 days after vaccination. The receptors shown here come from a man aged 45 to 65 who received an inactivated influenza vaccine.

The rearrangement uses TRBV27 and TRBJ2-2; 10 bases align to TRBD1. After removal of 3 bases from V and 5 bases from J, the junction contained 6 bases not matched to a gene. CDR1 MNHEY and CDR2 SMNVEV come from the germline V gene (reference sequence). This CDR3 spans 16 amino acids. Here the CDR3 DNA reads TGTGCCAGCAGTTTCTCCGGGACAGGGGTTACCGGGGAGCTGTTTTTT. This codes for CASSFSGTGVTGELFF.

This chain links TRBV12-3 or TRBV12-4 with TRBJ2-7; TRBD2 matches 9 bases. The J segment lost 5 bases and the V segment lost 2 bases, leaving 10 bases of the junction unmatched. The CDR3 totals 16 residues. CDR3 residues: CASSLYLREGFDEQYF. DNA for the CDR3: TGTGCCAGCAGTTTATATTTGCGGGAGGGATTTGACGAGCAGTACTTC.

The chain combines TRBV28 with TRBJ2-7, with TRBD2 matching over 15 bases. CDR1 and CDR2 (germline): MDHEN, SYDVKM. This CDR3 region has 17 residues. V lost 8 bases, J lost 4 bases, and 12 bases stayed unmatched. CDR3 sequence: CASRSPGLAGGAYEQYF. The CDR3 DNA reads as TGTGCCAGCCGTTCTCCGGGACTAGCGGGGGGTGCGTACGAGCAGTACTTC.

The CDR3 DNA reads TGTGCCAGCAGCTGGGACAGGGGGTTCGGGGAGACCCAGTACTTC. It encodes CASSWDRGFGETQYF. This rearrangement joins TRBV7-2 to TRBJ2-5; 11 nucleotides align to TRBD1. The trim removed 4 bases at V and 5 bases at J, leaving 6 bases unmatched. This CDR3 spans 15 amino acids. Germline CDR1 reads SGHTA; CDR2 reads FQGNSA.

This clonotype was seen repeatedly, ten times or more. The CDR3 DNA reads TGTGCCAGCAGCGGACGGAAGGGGGATACGCAGTATTTT. Translation: CASSGRKGDTQYF. The J gene is TRBJ2-3, the V gene TRBV4-2; D may be TRBD1 (5 bases). With 5 bases removed from V and 6 bases from J, the gap between germline ends came to 12 bases. The germline gives CDR1 LGHNA, CDR2 YNFKEQ. CDR3 length equals 13 residues.

The gene calls are TRBV30 and TRBJ1-1; D gene uncertain. V lost 2 bases and J 4 bases, leaving 14 bases between the germline ends. From germline, CDR1 is GTSNPN and CDR2 SVGIG (reference sequence). The CDR3 consists of 14 residues. The CDR3 sequence: CAWSPRSLATEAFF. The CDR3 DNA reads TGTGCCTGGAGTCCCCGGTCTCTTGCCACTGAAGCTTTCTTT.

The chain recombines TRBV29-1 with TRBJ1-2; 9 bases fit TRBD1. Germline CDR1 SQVTM, CDR2 ANQGSEA. This CDR3 has 14 amino acids. V lost 5 bases and J lost 4; bases outside the gene matches: 8. In nucleotides, the CDR3 is TGCAGCGTTCGGGACAGGGATCTCTCCTATGGCTACACCTTC. This gives the protein CSVRDRDLSYGYTF.

The chain recombines TRBV12-3 or TRBV12-4 with TRBJ1-6; TRBD1 might be the D (6 bases). This CDR3 has 16 amino acids. The V gene lost 4 bases and the J gene lost 10 bases, with 20 bases spanning the gap. The CDR3 coding sequence is TGTGCCAGCAGTTCCCTAGGGCCCTGGAGGGGGTCACCCCTCCACTTT. Its translation is CASSSLGPWRGSPLHF.

V is TRBV15 and J is TRBJ2-5, with D perhaps matching TRBD1 (6 bases). The CDR3 sequence is 14 residues long. Germline lookup yields CDR1 LNHNV and CDR2 YYDKDF (reference sequence). V lost 0 bases and J lost 4, with 9 bases in between. CDR3 loop: CATSRDWGRETQYF. The CDR3 DNA reads as TGTGCCACCAGCAGAGATTGGGGGCGAGAGACCCAGTACTTC.

This clonotype was found many times. V gene TRBV12-3 or TRBV12-4 combines with J gene TRBJ2-7; TRBD1 might be the D (6 bases). The CDR3 spans 12 residues. Trimming pared 5 bases from V and 6 bases from J, leaving 11 bases between. CDR3 coding DNA: TGTGCCAGCAGTCCCAGGGGCTCCGAGCAGTACTTC. Its protein is CASSPRGSEQYF.

This sequence joins TRBV27 and TRBJ2-1; D is perhaps TRBD1 (5 bases). Germline values: CDR1 MNHEY, CDR2 SMNVEV (reference sequence). The CDR3 consists of 14 residues. Trimming pared 3 bases from V and 7 bases from J, leaving 13 bases between. The CDR3 region has the DNA TGTGCCAGCAGTTTCGCAGGGTACAAAAATGAGCAGTTCTTC. Amino acid sequence: CASSFAGYKNEQFF.

As to this clonotype: Relative to the germline gene, one junction end is altered; a read error may explain this. J is TRBJ2-5 and V is TRBV3-1; unclear D gene. The CDR3 is 15 amino acids. Germline CDR1 reads LGHDT; CDR2 reads YNNKEL (reference sequence). The DNA of the CDR3 is TGTGCCAGCAGCCAACCACAAATGTACCAAGAGACCCAGCACTTC. It translates to CASSQPQMYQETQHF.

The chain is built from TRBV7-2 and TRBJ2-2, with unresolved D. Trimming took 4 bases from V and 5 from J, leaving 8 bases between them. The CDR3 length is 13 residues. The germline gives CDR1 SGHTA, CDR2 FQGNSA. This CDR3 is CASSSLRTGELFF. The CDR3 nucleotides are TGTGCCAGCAGCTCTTTGAGGACCGGGGAGCTGTTTTTT.

There are a few counts of this clonotype. V is TRBV20-1 and J is TRBJ2-7; 9 nucleotides line up with TRBD1. From germline, CDR1 is DFQATT and CDR2 SNEGSKA (reference sequence). The CDR3 contains 13 residues. J lost 6 bases, V lost 4 bases, and 7 bases had no gene match. The CDR3 loop reads CSATGTGSLEQYF. Here the CDR3 DNA reads TGCAGTGCTACCGGGACAGGGTCCCTCGAGCAGTACTTC.

The chain is built from TRBV4-1 and TRBJ2-1; 9 nucleotides agree with TRBD2. Trimming at V came to 1 base and at J to 10 bases, leaving 11 bases not matched to a gene. Germline V gives CDR1 MGHRA, CDR2 YSYEKL. The CDR3 has 16 residues. CDR3 residues: CASSQGASGIVLEQFF. DNA for the CDR3: TGCGCCAGCAGCCAAGGGGCTAGCGGGATAGTGCTGGAGCAGTTCTTC.

This clonotype was counted a few times. V usage is TRBV20-1 and J usage is TRBJ1-1; maybe TRBD1 (5 bases). Trimming took 4 bases from V and 1 from J, leaving 7 bases between them. Germline V lookup: CDR1 DFQATT, CDR2 SNEGSKA (reference sequence). This CDR3 has 12 amino acids. The CDR3 nucleotides are TGCAGTGCTACCGGGGGGAACACTGAAGCTTTCTTT. It yields the protein CSATGGNTEAFF.

The chain recombines TRBV10-3 with TRBJ2-5; the match to TRBD2 covers 7 bases. The ends lost 6 bases at V and 4 bases at J; junction bases unmatched: 8. This CDR3 contains 14 residues. Germline-derived CDR1 and CDR2 are ENHRY and SYGVKD. The chain's CDR3 is CAIRVSAGSETQYF. The CDR3 DNA reads as TGTGCCATCAGGGTTTCAGCGGGGTCAGAGACCCAGTACTTC.

The rearrangement joins TRBV4-1 to TRBJ2-2, with no clear D. V lost 1 base, J lost 9 bases, and 9 bases lay in between. CDR3 length: 13 amino acids. Germline V CDR1 and CDR2: MGHRA, YSYEKL. CDR3 protein: CASSQVMERELFF. The CDR3 region has the DNA TGCGCCAGCAGCCAAGTAATGGAAAGGGAGCTGTTTTTT.

The V and J genes are TRBV6-1 and TRBJ2-1, with TRBD2 matching 7 bases. J lost 0 bases, V lost 6 bases, and 5 bases had no gene match. Per germline, CDR1 MNHNS and CDR2 SASEGT. The CDR3 is made up of 15 amino acids. CDR3 residues: CASSSTSSSYNEQFF. CDR3 sequence (DNA): TGTGCCAGCAGCTCGACTAGCAGCTCCTACAATGAGCAGTTCTTC.

This clonotype was counted only a few times. The genes are TRBV21-1 and TRBJ1-2; the D call TRBD1 from the table was never checked on the DNA. TRBV21-1 is a pseudogene locus. CDR3 length: 15 amino acids. Here the CDR3 DNA reads TGTGCCAGCAGACCCATTCCGGGACGGTGCGGGGGCTACACCTTC. It specifies CASRPIPGRCGGYTF.

A few counts support this clonotype. This chain links TRBV5-1 with TRBJ2-1; possible D gene TRBD2, 6 bases. V gave up 3 bases and J gave up 4 bases, with 11 bases separating them. The length of the CDR3 is 14 residues. CDR1 is SGHRS, CDR2 YFSETQ, per germline. CDR3 amino acids: CASSWRDEYNEQFF. The CDR3, as DNA: TGCGCCAGCAGCTGGAGGGACGAATACAATGAGCAGTTCTTC.

This clonotype turned up a few times. V usage is TRBV20-1 and J usage is TRBJ2-7; 7 bases are shared with TRBD2. This CDR3 has 17 amino acids. Unmatched junction bases numbered 11, after V lost 0 bases and J lost 0 bases. Germline V lookup: CDR1 DFQATT, CDR2 SNEGSKA (reference sequence). The CDR3 region is CSARDWRSGTNSYEQYF. The CDR3 nucleotides read TGCAGTGCTAGAGATTGGAGGAGCGGGACCAACTCCTACGAGCAGTACTTC.

This clonotype was picked up a small number of times. V gene TRBV6-1 combines with J gene TRBJ2-7; D perhaps matches TRBD1 (6 bases). The CDR3 contains 15 residues. Germline V gene data show CDR1 as MNHNS and CDR2 as SASEGT. Trimming stripped 6 bases from V and 3 bases from J, with 18 bases between. CDR3 sequence reads: CASSPSWTALYEQYF. DNA for the CDR3: TGTGCCAGCAGCCCAAGTTGGACAGCCCTCTACGAGCAGTACTTC.

This clonotype showed up just once. This chain uses TRBV20-1 with TRBJ2-1; 9 positions match TRBD1. The germline V gene has CDR1 DFQATT and CDR2 SNEGSKA (reference sequence). V shed 6 bases, J shed 8 bases, and the junction held 5 bases outside the gene matches. This CDR3 is built from 12 residues. The CDR3 region has the DNA TGCAGTGCAGACGACAGGGGGGATGAGCAGTTCTTC. Encoded protein: CSADDRGDEQFF.